The 25 T cell receptor beta chains below come from one sample, sequenced in a study of shared clonotypes between healthy human individuals (dated by TCRdb to 2019 to 2021). The receptor library was made with the immunoSEQ multiplex PCR assay. In TCRdb, the immuneACCESS table is reduced to in-frame sequences with V and J assigned. These tables do not hold every clone; where another copy was compared, an unresolved V gene accounts for under half, and the others remain unexplained. In all, the sample holds about 2.4 million clones, and 93% of those were seen once. The ten biggest clones cover 0.36% of the sample. Sequenced: naive CD4+ T cells from PBMCs. The cell subset or site tag for this specimen amounts to: CD45RA+ positively selected. These receptors were collected from a man in his late teens or twenties in good health. Some clones in this sample may be carry-over from other donors' samples.

V is TRBV19 and J is TRBJ2-5; D is unclear. This CDR3 is 15 amino acids long. Germline assignment: CDR1 LNHDA and CDR2 SQIVND (reference sequence). The V end was cut by 6 bases, the J end by 2 bases, with 16 bases between. This CDR3 reads CASSQPAARQETQYF. CDR3 in DNA: TGTGCCAGTAGCCAACCCGCGGCTAGACAAGAGACCCAGTACTTC.

This chain joins TRBV28 and TRBJ1-4; no firm D call. The V end lost 6 bases, the J end lost 0 bases, and 20 bases lay between the germline ends. CDR1 and CDR2 (germline): MDHEN, SYDVKM. The CDR3 runs 18 residues. Here the CDR3 reads CASSFYRTNFATNEKLFF. Here the CDR3 DNA reads TGTGCCAGCAGCTTTTACCGGACGAACTTTGCAACTAATGAAAAACTGTTTTTT.

The chain is built from TRBV5-1 and TRBJ2-3, with D perhaps TRBD1 (6 bases). V was cut by 4 bases and J by 6 bases, with 12 bases left in between. The CDR3 covers 13 residues. From germline, CDR1 is SGHRS and CDR2 YFSETQ. The CDR3: CASSAWTEDTQYF. The CDR3 DNA is TGCGCCAGCAGCGCGTGGACAGAGGATACGCAGTATTTT.

V is TRBV6-1 and J is TRBJ2-7; a weak D match, TRBD2 (5 bases). Germline CDR1 and CDR2: MNHNS and SASEGT. Trimming stripped 8 bases from V and 2 bases from J, with 10 bases between. There are 12 residues in the CDR3. The CDR3 sequence is CASVRATYEQYF. The CDR3 DNA reads as TGTGCCAGCGTGAGGGCAACCTACGAGCAGTACTTC.

For this clone: This same CDR3 is encoded by further DNA sequences in the sample. This sequence joins TRBV28 and TRBJ1-5; D is perhaps TRBD1 (6 bases). V shed 2 bases and J shed 2 bases, with 10 bases lying between them. In germline, CDR1 is MDHEN, CDR2 SYDVKM. The CDR3 covers 15 residues. CDR3: CASSLGSGGNQPQHF. CDR3 sequence (DNA): TGTGCCAGCAGTTTAGGGTCAGGGGGCAATCAGCCCCAGCATTTT.

With respect to this clone: Other DNA sequences in this specimen translate into the identical CDR3. The V gene is TRBV5-1, the J gene TRBJ2-1, with D possibly matching TRBD1 (6 bases). The V and J ends lost 3 bases and 0 bases respectively, with 10 bases between them. Germline CDR1 and CDR2: SGHRS and YFSETQ. The length of the CDR3 is 15 residues. CDR3 sequence (DNA): TGCGCCAGCAGCTGGACGGACAGCTCCTACAATGAGCAGTTCTTC. Translation gives CASSWTDSSYNEQFF. The entire variable domain, with the rest obtained from reference TRBV5-1 and TRBJ2-1, is as follows: KAGVTQTPRYLIKTRGQQVTLSCSPISGHRSVSWYQQTPGQGLQFLFEYFSETQRNKGNFPGRFSGRQFSNSRSEMNVSTLELGDSALYLCASSWTDSSYNEQFFGPGTRLTVL.

The chain uses TRBV5-1 and TRBJ2-3; D may be TRBD1 (5 bases). Trimming removed 0 bases from V and 2 bases from J, with 10 bases in between. The CDR3 is made up of 15 amino acids. CDR1 SGHRS and CDR2 YFSETQ come from the germline V gene. The CDR3: CASSLGQPFTDTQYF. For the CDR3, the DNA is TGCGCCAGCAGCTTGGGACAGCCCTTCACAGATACGCAGTATTTT.

This clone was seen a few times. The chain combines TRBV6-1 with TRBJ1-5; tentatively, D is TRBD1 (5 bases). Trimming stripped 3 bases from V and 6 bases from J, with 15 bases between. The CDR3 covers 15 residues. CDR1 and CDR2 (germline): MNHNS, SASEGT. The CDR3 DNA sequence: TGTGCCAGCAGTGACCCCCAGGGTTTCGGTCAGCCCCAGCATTTT. It is translated as CASSDPQGFGQPQHF.

The rearrangement links TRBV28 to TRBJ1-1; no clear D. CDR3 length: 14 residues. Germline CDR1 is MDHEN and CDR2 is SYDVKM. V was shortened by 8 bases and J by 2 bases, with 15 bases between the two germline ends. The CDR3 DNA is TGTGCCAGCCCGAAGAGCCTATCTAACACTGAAGCTTTCTTT. Encoded protein: CASPKSLSNTEAFF. Together with reference TRBV28 and TRBJ1-1, the CDR3 gives the full variable domain: DVKVTQSSRYLVKRTGEKVFLECVQDMDHENMFWYRQDPGLGLRLIYFSYDVKMKEKGDIPEGYSVSREKKERFSLILESASTNQTSMYLCASPKSLSNTEAFFGQGTRLTVV.

About this clone itself: The same CDR3 can be traced to other DNA sequences in this sample. V is TRBV6-5 and J is TRBJ2-7, with D unclear. Trimming stripped 3 bases from V and 1 base from J, with 4 bases between. The CDR3 totals 12 residues. CDR1 is MNHEY and CDR2 is SVGAGI in the germline V gene. The CDR3 DNA follows: TGTGCCAGCAGTTATAGTTCCTACGAGCAGTACTTC. Protein sequence: CASSYSSYEQYF.

The chain is built from TRBV4-3 and TRBJ2-1; D is possibly TRBD2 (7 bases). In germline, CDR1 is LGHNA, CDR2 YSLEER. V was trimmed by 3 bases and J by 8 bases, leaving 20 bases between them. This CDR3 is built from 16 residues. Written as DNA, the CDR3 is TGCGCCAGCAGCCATCCCCCCCCGGGGGGCGAGGATGAGCAGTTCTTC. It is translated as CASSHPPPGGEDEQFF.

This chain connects TRBV28 to TRBJ1-1; D is ambiguous. This CDR3 comprises 14 residues. Germline CDR1 and CDR2: MDHEN and SYDVKM. Trimming pared 6 bases from V and 1 base from J, leaving 12 bases between. DNA for the CDR3: TGTGCCAGCAGCCTACGGCGGGGGAACACTGAAGCTTTCTTT. The encoded protein is CASSLRRGNTEAFF. The entire variable domain, with the rest obtained from reference TRBV28 and TRBJ1-1, is as follows: DVKVTQSSRYLVKRTGEKVFLECVQDMDHENMFWYRQDPGLGLRLIYFSYDVKMKEKGDIPEGYSVSREKKERFSLILESASTNQTSMYLCASSLRRGNTEAFFGQGTRLTVV.

The CDR3 here is CASSLGSRDRGLYEQYF. CDR3 bases: TGCGCCAGCAGCTTGGGGTCGCGGGACAGGGGGTTATACGAGCAGTACTTC. The rearrangement links TRBV5-1 to TRBJ2-5; 11 nucleotides line up with TRBD1. The J call is doubtful: the DNA matches TRBJ2-7 better. The CDR3 totals 17 residues. The germline V gene encodes CDR1 SGHRS and CDR2 YFSETQ.

CDR3 nucleotide sequence: TGTGCCAGCAGCCACGGTGCGGGAGGAAAGGAAAAACTGTTTTTT. Its translation is CASSHGAGGKEKLFF. The chain has TRBV6-6 and TRBJ1-4; D remains ambiguous. CDR1 and CDR2 (germline): MNHNY, SVGAGI (reference sequence). With 6 bases removed from V and 8 bases from J, the gap between germline ends came to 19 bases. The CDR3 length is 15 residues.

This chain uses TRBV5-1 with TRBJ2-1, with TRBD2 as a possible D gene (6 bases). Trimming removed 1 base from V and 6 bases from J, with 14 bases in between. Germline values: CDR1 SGHRS, CDR2 YFSETQ. The CDR3 is 15 residues long. The CDR3 loop is CASSLYLASTNEQFF. The CDR3 nucleotides read TGCGCCAGCAGCTTGTACCTAGCGAGCACCAATGAGCAGTTCTTC.

As to this clone: Different DNA sequences within this sample yield the same CDR3. This rearrangement joins TRBV2 to TRBJ2-5; D is possibly TRBD1 (5 bases). CDR3 length: 13 amino acids. Germline V gene data show CDR1 as SNHLY and CDR2 as FYNNEI. With 6 bases removed from V and 1 base from J, the gap between germline ends came to 9 bases. The CDR3, as DNA: TGTGCCAGCAGCGGAGACAGCCAAGAGACCCAGTACTTC. Residues: CASSGDSQETQYF. Supplemented by reference TRBV2 and TRBJ2-5, the full variable domain reads EPEVTQTPSHQVTQMGQEVILRCVPISNHLYFYWYRQILGQKVEFLVSFYNNEISEKSEIFDDQFSVERPDGSNFTLKIRSTKLEDSAMYFCASSGDSQETQYFGPGTRLLVL.

V usage is TRBV4-3 and J usage is TRBJ2-5, with TRBD1 identical over 7 bases. CDR1 and CDR2 from the germline V gene are LGHNA and YSLEER. The J segment lost 7 bases and the V segment lost 2 bases, leaving 7 bases of the junction unmatched. The CDR3 spans 14 residues. Here the CDR3 reads CASSQNTGDRTQYF. CDR3 nucleotides: TGCGCCAGCAGCCAAAATACAGGGGATCGGACCCAGTACTTC.

V gene TRBV6-1 combines with J gene TRBJ2-1, with 9 positions matching TRBD2. This CDR3 comprises 15 residues. Germline assignment: CDR1 MNHNS and CDR2 SASEGT. V was clipped by 5 bases and J by 8 bases; unmatched bases: 10. This chain's CDR3 is CASSPTGTSPHEQFF. CDR3 DNA sequence: TGTGCCAGCAGTCCAACTGGGACTAGCCCCCATGAGCAGTTCTTC.

A single count supports this clone. V is TRBV5-4 and J is TRBJ2-7; a weak D match, TRBD2 (6 bases). Trimming took off 4 bases at V and 6 bases at J, with 11 bases between the two ends. This CDR3 comprises 12 residues. Germline CDR1 reads SGHNT; CDR2 reads YYREEE (reference sequence). In DNA form, the CDR3 reads TGTGCCAGCAGCCACACTAGCACCGAGCAGTACTTC. It codes for CASSHTSTEQYF. Looking up the rest from reference TRBV5-4 and TRBJ2-7 gives the full variable domain: ETGVTQSPTHLIKTRGQQVTLRCSSQSGHNTVSWYQQALGQGPQFIFQYYREEENGRGNFPPRFSGLQFPNYSSELNVNALELDDSALYLCASSHTSTEQYFGPGTRLTVT.

CDR3: CASRSSSDTQYF. CDR3 coding DNA: TGTGCCAGCAGGTCCAGCTCGGATACGCAGTATTTT. The chain couples TRBV5-4 to TRBJ2-3; D gene unclear. The CDR3 length is 12 residues. Per germline, CDR1 SGHNT and CDR2 YYREEE (reference sequence). V was shortened by 5 bases and J by 6 bases, with 10 bases between the two germline ends.

The V call is TRBV4-1, the J call TRBJ2-4; D perhaps matches TRBD2 (6 bases). Germline CDR1 reads MGHRA; CDR2 reads YSYEKL. Trimming removed 3 bases at V and 8 bases at J, with 20 bases between. The CDR3 totals 16 residues. The CDR3 here is CASSHPGGVTRDIQYF. The CDR3 nucleotides are TGCGCCAGCAGCCATCCAGGAGGGGTGACTAGGGACATTCAGTACTTC.

Comments on this clone: The sample contains more than one DNA sequence encoding this CDR3. The chain is built from TRBV28 and TRBJ1-3, with no clear D. Germline lookup yields CDR1 MDHEN and CDR2 SYDVKM. The CDR3 covers 14 residues. V lost 4 bases, J lost 1 base, and 8 bases lay in between. The DNA of the CDR3 is TGTGCCAGCAGTTCCCGAGGGTCTGGAAACACCATATATTTT. Amino acids: CASSSRGSGNTIYF. Using reference TRBV28 and TRBJ1-3 for the parts outside the CDR3, the full variable domain is DVKVTQSSRYLVKRTGEKVFLECVQDMDHENMFWYRQDPGLGLRLIYFSYDVKMKEKGDIPEGYSVSREKKERFSLILESASTNQTSMYLCASSSRGSGNTIYFGEGSWLTVV.

The gene calls are TRBV6-1 and TRBJ2-6; the D is unclear. The CDR3 runs 16 residues. Germline CDR1 and CDR2: MNHNS and SASEGT. Trimming took 2 bases from V and 2 from J, leaving 10 bases between them. In DNA, the CDR3 is TGTGCCAGCAGTGAACGAAAATCTACTGGGGCCAACGTCCTGACTTTC. Protein sequence: CASSERKSTGANVLTF.

The chain combines TRBV27 with TRBJ2-3; 9 positions match TRBD2. Germline CDR1 and CDR2: MNHEY and SMNVEV (reference sequence). Germline trimming cut 4 bases from V and 0 bases from J; bases unmatched to any gene: 11. The CDR3 consists of 18 residues. This chain's CDR3 is CASSYGWASGASTDTQYF. The CDR3 bases are TGTGCCAGCAGTTATGGGTGGGCTAGCGGGGCTAGCACAGATACGCAGTATTTT.

J is TRBJ1-1 and V is TRBV19, with TRBD1 matching over 8 bases. Germline CDR1 and CDR2: LNHDA and SQIVND (reference sequence). The CDR3 is made up of 14 amino acids. V was clipped by 8 bases and J by 5 bases; unmatched bases: 10. CDR3 protein: CASHDRGFRTEAFF. CDR3 sequence (DNA): TGTGCCAGTCACGACAGGGGTTTCAGGACTGAAGCTTTCTTT.